A selection of T cell receptor beta chains follows, all from one sample in a study of vaccination effects on CD4 cells after COVID-19. Repertoires were generated with immunoSEQ multiplex PCR, while TCRdb's copy carries only in-frame clones and drops some. The sample has under 70,000 clones, roughly 81% seen once. These receptors' antigens are unknown. Sequencing used CD4+ T cells from PBMCs cultured without peptide, obtained after COVID-19 vaccination. The receptor source for this set is a human donor who received a COVID-19 vaccine. Both conserved end residues are part of each CDR3. D genes are given only for firm matches. The size entry is marked missing in some rows and otherwise reads once, few, many or a size class.

size,length,J,D,V,CDR3,DNA
-,18,TRBJ1-6,-,TRBV5-3,CARSSRRQDGGLNSPLHF,TGTGCCAGAAGCTCCAGAAGACAAGACGGAGGCCTTAATTCACCCCTCCACTTT
-,16,TRBJ2-2,TRBD1,TRBV6-2/TRBV6-3,CASSYGETGATGELFF,TGTGCCAGCAGTTACGGTGAGACAGGGGCAACCGGGGAGCTGTTTTTT
-,13,TRBJ1-1,-,TRBV9,CASSSHAGTEAFF,TGTGCCAGCAGCTCACACGCGGGCACTGAAGCTTTCTTT
-,14,TRBJ2-5,-,TRBV20-1,CSASVLGFQETQYF,TGCAGTGCTAGTGTACTCGGATTCCAAGAGACCCAGTACTTC
-,14,TRBJ2-5,TRBD2,TRBV4-2,CASSQTLAPETQYF,TGTGCCAGCAGCCAAACACTAGCGCCGGAGACCCAGTACTTC
-,16,TRBJ2-2,-,TRBV11-3,CASSLGTPGTTGELFF,TGTGCCAGCAGCTTGGGGACACCGGGGACCACCGGGGAGCTGTTTTTT
-,16,TRBJ2-2,-,TRBV5-1,CASSLPRGGSTGELFF,TGCGCCAGCAGCTTACCTCGCGGGGGCTCGACCGGGGAGCTGTTTTTT
-,13,TRBJ1-2,-,TRBV12-3/TRBV12-4,CASSSGLRYGYTF,TGTGCCAGCAGTTCGGGACTCCGCTATGGCTACACCTTC
-,13,TRBJ1-2,-,TRBV5-5,CASSFFGGSGYTF,TGTGCCAGCAGCTTTTTTGGGGGGTCTGGCTACACCTTC
-,15,TRBJ2-5,-,TRBV15,CATSRVIARGETQYF,TGTGCCACCAGCAGAGTGATCGCGAGGGGAGAGACCCAGTACTTC
-,15,TRBJ1-4,-,TRBV4-1,CASSLAGTTNEKLFF,TGCGCCAGCAGCCTAGCGGGGACAACTAATGAAAAACTGTTTTTT
few,16,TRBJ1-6,TRBD1,TRBV3-1/TRBV3-2,CASSQGTGGSNSPLHF,TGTGCCAGCAGCCAAGGGACAGGGGGCTCGAATTCACCCCTCCACTTT
-,18,TRBJ1-2,TRBD1,TRBV19,CASSIEANRGAVSYGYTF,TGTGCCAGTAGTATAGAAGCAAACAGGGGGGCTGTGAGCTATGGCTACACCTTC
-,17,TRBJ1-1,-,TRBV18,CASSPIRVMYTGTEAFF,TGTGCCAGCTCACCAATTCGGGTTATGTACACTGGGACTGAAGCTTTCTTT
few,11,TRBJ1-1,-,TRBV6-5,CASSSDREAFF,TGTGCCAGCAGTAGCGACCGGGAAGCTTTCTTT